These 30 T cell receptor beta chains came from one sample sequenced in a study of blood T cell repertoires in COVID-19. TCRdb keeps only in-frame clones here, not all; method: immunoSEQ multiplex PCR. The sample consists of 20,000 to 25,000 clones, just over 90% of them appearing once. Sequenced input: peripheral blood. The receptor source for this set is a human donor in a cohort sampled during active COVID-19.

The V and J genes are TRBV5-4 and TRBJ2-4; perhaps TRBD2 as D (6 bases). There are 12 residues in the CDR3. The V and J ends lost 0 bases and 11 bases respectively, with 9 bases between them. From germline, CDR1 is SGHNT and CDR2 YYREEE (reference sequence). CDR3 bases: TGTGCCAGCAGCTTGGCGGGGGAAGTTCAGTACTTC. Protein sequence: CASSLAGEVQYF.

The rearrangement links TRBV7-9 to TRBJ2-3, with D perhaps matching TRBD2 (5 bases). Trimming removed 1 base at V and 0 bases at J, with 8 bases between. The CDR3 consists of 15 residues. The V gene's germline CDR1 is SEHNR and CDR2 FQNEAQ (reference sequence). The CDR3: CASSLGTGSTDTQYF. The CDR3 DNA reads as TGTGCCAGCAGCTTAGGGACGGGAAGCACAGATACGCAGTATTTT.

This rearrangement joins TRBV6-6 to TRBJ2-3, with 8 bases identical to TRBD1. V was pared by 6 bases and J by 2 bases, with 7 bases of the junction left unmatched. The V gene's germline CDR1 is MNHNY and CDR2 SVGAGI (reference sequence). The length of the CDR3 is 15 residues. The CDR3 DNA sequence: TGTGCCAGCAGCGGGACAGGCCAGACCACAGATACGCAGTATTTT. It codes for CASSGTGQTTDTQYF.

In its sample, this clone was seen a few times. The chain has TRBV18 and TRBJ1-3; D is possibly TRBD1 (5 bases). The CDR3 runs 15 residues. Germline V gene lookup returns CDR1 KGHSH and CDR2 LQKENI. The V end lost 4 bases, the J end lost 0 bases, and 10 bases lay between the germline ends. The chain's CDR3 is CASSLPGGSGNTIYF. The CDR3 nucleotides are TGTGCCAGCTCACTCCCGGGGGGCTCTGGAAACACCATATATTTT.

CDR3 sequence (DNA): TGTGCCAGCTCACCTCAAAACGGGTTGAACACTGAAGCTTTCTTT. The encoded protein is CASSPQNGLNTEAFF. The chain combines TRBV18 with TRBJ1-1; the D is unclear. Germline V gene data show CDR1 as KGHSH and CDR2 as LQKENI. The V end lost 3 bases, the J end lost 0 bases, and 11 bases lay between the germline ends. The CDR3 consists of 15 residues.

The chain has TRBV12-3 or TRBV12-4 and TRBJ1-1; no reliable D call. There are 11 residues in the CDR3. The V end was cut by 11 bases, the J end by 0 bases, with 7 bases between. CDR3 DNA: TGTGCCGCAAGCATGAACACTGAAGCTTTCTTT. Translating it yields CAASMNTEAFF.

This clone was detected a few times. J is TRBJ1-5 and V is TRBV21-1; TRBD1 is taken as the D call from the table, unchecked against the DNA. TRBV21-1 is a pseudogene segment. The CDR3 spans 16 residues. DNA of the CDR3: TGTGCCAGCAGCAGGTACCGGGACAGGGGAAATCAGCCCCAGCATTTT. Translated, it gives CASSRYRDRGNQPQHF.

The chain recombines TRBV27 with TRBJ2-4, with D possibly matching TRBD2 (5 bases). Germline-derived CDR1 and CDR2 are MNHEY and SMNVEV (reference sequence). This CDR3 contains 15 residues. Trimming removed 5 bases from V and 0 bases from J, with 11 bases in between. The CDR3 DNA sequence: TGTGCCAGCAGTACCTGGAGGCTAGCCAAAAACATTCAGTACTTC. Its protein product is CASSTWRLAKNIQYF.

The rearrangement links TRBV7-6 to TRBJ2-7; 10 bases match TRBD1. V was pared by 1 base and J by 6 bases, with 12 bases of the junction left unmatched. This CDR3 is built from 17 residues. The germline V gene encodes CDR1 SGHVS and CDR2 FNYEAQ. For the CDR3, the DNA is TGTGCCAGCAGCTTAGGCCATGGCGGGACAGGGGTCGGCGAGCAGTACTTC. This encodes CASSLGHGGTGVGEQYF.

This clone was found once. CDR3 DNA sequence: TGTGCCAGCAGTCTCCGTACGAGGGAAAAACTGTTTTTT. Translating it yields CASSLRTREKLFF. This sequence joins TRBV28 and TRBJ1-4, with D unresolved. The CDR3 length is 13 residues. V was shortened by 5 bases and J by 8 bases, with 12 bases between the two germline ends. The germline V gene encodes CDR1 MDHEN and CDR2 SYDVKM.

This chain uses TRBV28 with TRBJ2-5; tentatively, D is TRBD1 (6 bases). Germline V gene sequence: CDR1 MDHEN, CDR2 SYDVKM. V was pared by 5 bases and J by 7 bases, with 17 bases between. There are 14 residues in the CDR3. The CDR3, as DNA: TGTGCCAGCAGTCCCGGACAGAGCCCAGGGACCCAGTACTTC. Its protein is CASSPGQSPGTQYF.

The gene calls are TRBV18 and TRBJ2-3; 7 nucleotides agree with TRBD1. V trimming: 5 bases; J trimming: 0 bases; junction bases outside the gene matches: 5. The CDR3 has 15 residues. Germline CDR1 KGHSH, CDR2 LQKENI. The CDR3 is CASSNRDSSTDTQYF. CDR3 in DNA: TGTGCCAGCTCAAATCGGGACAGTAGCACAGATACGCAGTATTTT.

The gene calls are TRBV10-3 and TRBJ2-2; 7 bases are a match to TRBD1. The CDR3 has 14 residues. V lost 7 bases and J lost 3; bases outside the gene matches: 5. Germline V gene lookup returns CDR1 ENHRY and CDR2 SYGVKD. Written as DNA, the CDR3 is TGTGCCATCACCCGTCAGGGGGACACCGGGGAGCTGTTTTTT. Amino acids: CAITRQGDTGELFF.

The chain is built from TRBV27 and TRBJ2-7; 11 nucleotides align to TRBD2. The CDR3 spans 15 residues. The germline V gene encodes CDR1 MNHEY and CDR2 SMNVEV (reference sequence). After removal of 4 bases from V and 3 bases from J, the junction contained 5 bases not matched to a gene. The CDR3 loop is CASSSGLAAYYEQYF. DNA for the CDR3: TGTGCCAGCAGTTCGGGACTAGCGGCCTACTACGAGCAGTACTTC.

The V and J genes are TRBV28 and TRBJ2-7, with 7 bases aligning to TRBD1. The CDR3 runs 11 residues. Germline assignment: CDR1 MDHEN and CDR2 SYDVKM. J gave up 8 bases and V 6 bases, and 4 bases lay outside the gene matches. The CDR3 spells CASRTQGKQYF. CDR3 coding DNA: TGTGCCAGCAGGACACAGGGGAAGCAGTACTTC.

The V call is TRBV7-9, the J call TRBJ2-7; 8 nucleotides line up with TRBD2. This CDR3 has 13 amino acids. In germline, CDR1 is SEHNR, CDR2 FQNEAQ (reference sequence). V lost 6 bases, J lost 5 bases, and 6 bases stayed unmatched. Here the CDR3 DNA reads TGTGCCAGCAGATCCAGCGGGAGTCACGAGCAGTACTTC. It specifies CASRSSGSHEQYF.

The rearrangement uses TRBV5-8 and TRBJ1-1; D ambiguous. The CDR3 is 12 residues long. Trimming left V 3 bases short and J 4 bases short, with 7 bases between. CDR1 is SGHTS, CDR2 YDEGEE, per germline. CDR3 bases: TGTGCCAGCAGCTACTATACCACTGAAGCTTTCTTT. Protein product: CASSYYTTEAFF.

The chain uses TRBV28 and TRBJ2-7; TRBD1 is a possible D gene (5 bases). CDR1 MDHEN and CDR2 SYDVKM come from the germline V gene. V was shortened by 6 bases and J by 5 bases, with 20 bases between the two germline ends. The CDR3 sequence is 15 residues long. CDR3 coding DNA: TGTGCCAGCAGGCCTAGGCCAACCAGGGCGGACGAGCAGTACTTC. This codes for CASRPRPTRADEQYF.

The V and J genes are TRBV12-5 and TRBJ2-5, with 10 bases matching TRBD2. Germline assignment: CDR1 LGHNT and CDR2 FRNRAP. The CDR3 extends over 18 amino acids. The trim removed 7 bases at V and 5 bases at J, leaving 19 bases unmatched. CDR3 sequence (DNA): TGTGCTAGTGACTCCGGCGGGGGTAGCGGGGGGCCCATGGAGACCCAGTACTTC. Its translation: CASDSGGGSGGPMETQYF.

The chain has TRBV15 and TRBJ1-6; D ambiguous. Trimming cost V 7 bases and J 9 bases, with 13 bases left between them. This CDR3 comprises 13 residues. Germline lookup yields CDR1 LNHNV and CDR2 YYDKDF (reference sequence). CDR3 in amino acids: CATNGEQGSPLHF. CDR3 bases: TGTGCCACCAATGGAGAGCAAGGTTCACCCCTCCACTTT.

This clone was seen just once. The rearrangement joins TRBV7-3 to TRBJ2-2; a weak D match, TRBD1 (6 bases). V shed 3 bases and J shed 4 bases, with 6 bases lying between them. In germline, CDR1 is SGHTA, CDR2 FQGTGA. This CDR3 is 13 amino acids long. CDR3 in amino acids: CASSLDSTGELFF. The CDR3 nucleotides read TGTGCCAGCAGCTTGGACAGCACCGGGGAGCTGTTTTTT. Using reference TRBV7-3 and TRBJ2-2 for the parts outside the CDR3, the full variable domain is GAGVSQTPSNKVTEKGKYVELRCDPISGHTALYWYRQSLGQGPEFLIYFQGTGAADDSGLPNDRFFAVRPEGSVSTLKIQRTERGDSAVYLCASSLDSTGELFFGEGSRLTVL.

The rearrangement uses TRBV10-3 and TRBJ1-2, with a weak D call TRBD1 (6 bases). This CDR3 is built from 14 residues. Trimming took 2 bases from V and 4 from J, leaving 11 bases between them. Germline-derived CDR1 and CDR2 are ENHRY and SYGVKD. CDR3 in amino acids: CAISETGIPYGYTF. CDR3 nucleotide sequence: TGTGCCATCAGTGAGACAGGGATCCCCTATGGCTACACCTTC.

The chain couples TRBV7-8 to TRBJ1-5; D possibly corresponds to TRBD1 (6 bases). The ends were cut back, 0 bases at V and 1 base at J, with 13 bases in the middle. The CDR3 has 17 amino acids. Germline CDR1 is SGHVS and CDR2 is FQNEAQ. The DNA for the CDR3 is TGTGCCAGCAGCTTAGCCCAGGGGCGGGAGAGCAATCAGCCCCAGCATTTT. This gives the protein CASSLAQGRESNQPQHF.

The chain has TRBV11-3 and TRBJ2-2, with D possibly matching TRBD1 (6 bases). Trimming left V 3 bases short and J 4 bases short, with 18 bases between. Germline V gene data show CDR1 as SGHNT and CDR2 as YENEEA. This CDR3 contains 17 residues. The CDR3 region has the DNA TGTGCCAGCAGCTTCGGACAGATCAGTAAGGGCACCGGGGAGCTGTTTTTT. It encodes CASSFGQISKGTGELFF.

This chain links TRBV3-1 (or the pseudogene TRBV3-2) with TRBJ2-3; D gene uncertain. Between the trimmed V and J ends, which lost 6 bases and 2 bases, there was a span of 12 bases. The CDR3 has 14 amino acids. The germline V gene encodes CDR1 LGHDT and CDR2 YNNKEL (reference sequence). The CDR3, as DNA: TGTGCCAGCAGTCCCATGGCGGTCACAGATACGCAGTATTTT. Translated, it gives CASSPMAVTDTQYF.

The genes are TRBV4-3 and TRBJ1-1; the D gene is possibly TRBD1 (6 bases). Germline values: CDR1 LGHNA, CDR2 YSLEER. V was shortened by 0 bases and J by 8 bases, with 13 bases between the two germline ends. The CDR3 is 14 amino acids. In DNA, the CDR3 is TGCGCCAGCAGCCAAGATACAGGGAAGACGGAAGCTTTCTTT. It yields the protein CASSQDTGKTEAFF.

The rearrangement joins TRBV21-1 to TRBJ2-1; the table's D gene call, TRBD2, was not cross checked with the DNA. TRBV21-1 counts as a pseudogene. There are 14 residues in the CDR3. CDR3 sequence reads: CARPGGGPSLGQFF. In DNA form, the CDR3 reads TGTGCCAGACCTGGGGGGGGACCGAGTTTAGGGCAGTTCTTC.

The rearrangement links TRBV29-1 to TRBJ2-1; 7 bases match TRBD2. After removal of 3 bases from V and 5 bases from J, the junction contained 4 bases not matched to a gene. CDR1 is SQVTM, CDR2 ANQGSEA, per germline. The CDR3 extends over 13 amino acids. CDR3 amino acids: CSVDLAVNNEQFF. The CDR3 bases are TGCAGCGTTGACCTAGCGGTAAACAATGAGCAGTTCTTC.

This chain connects TRBV27 to TRBJ2-3; 11 positions agree with TRBD2. Germline assignment: CDR1 MNHEY and CDR2 SMNVEV (reference sequence). CDR3 length: 16 amino acids. The ends lost 1 base at V and 4 bases at J; junction bases unmatched: 4. The CDR3 DNA reads TGTGCCAGCAGTTTATTTAGCGGGAGGGATTCAGATACGCAGTATTTT. Protein sequence: CASSLFSGRDSDTQYF.

Here the CDR3 reads CASSQGGANSPLHF. The CDR3 DNA reads TGTGCCAGCAGCCAAGGTGGAGCTAATTCACCCCTCCACTTT. The rearrangement joins TRBV3-1 (or the pseudogene TRBV3-2) to TRBJ1-6; D not resolved. Trimming shortened V by 1 base and J by 6 bases, and 7 bases separated the two germline ends. The CDR3 is 14 amino acids. The germline V gene has CDR1 LGHDT and CDR2 YNNKEL (reference sequence).